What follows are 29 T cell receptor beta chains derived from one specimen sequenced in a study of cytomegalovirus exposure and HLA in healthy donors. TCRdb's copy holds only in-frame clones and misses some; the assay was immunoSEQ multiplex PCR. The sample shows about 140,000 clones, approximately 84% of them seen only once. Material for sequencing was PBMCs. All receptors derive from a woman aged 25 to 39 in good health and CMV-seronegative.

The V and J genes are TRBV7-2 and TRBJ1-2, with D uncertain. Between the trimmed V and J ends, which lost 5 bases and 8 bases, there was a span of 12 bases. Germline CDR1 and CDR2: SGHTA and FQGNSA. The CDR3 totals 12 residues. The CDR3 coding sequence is TGTGCCAGCAGCCCGGGAGGGATCGGCTACACCTTC. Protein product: CASSPGGIGYTF.

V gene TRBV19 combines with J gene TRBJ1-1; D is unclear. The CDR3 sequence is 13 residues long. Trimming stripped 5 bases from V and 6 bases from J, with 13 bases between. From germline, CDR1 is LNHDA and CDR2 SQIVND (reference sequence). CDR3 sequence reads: CASSVRANAEAFF. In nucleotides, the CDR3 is TGTGCCAGTAGTGTGAGGGCCAACGCTGAAGCTTTCTTT.

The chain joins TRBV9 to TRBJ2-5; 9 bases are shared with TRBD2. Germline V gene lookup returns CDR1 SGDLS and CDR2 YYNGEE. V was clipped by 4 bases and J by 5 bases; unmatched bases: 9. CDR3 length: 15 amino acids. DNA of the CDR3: TGTGCCAGCAGCATCGCCGGGACTAGCATGGAGACCCAGTACTTC. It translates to CASSIAGTSMETQYF.

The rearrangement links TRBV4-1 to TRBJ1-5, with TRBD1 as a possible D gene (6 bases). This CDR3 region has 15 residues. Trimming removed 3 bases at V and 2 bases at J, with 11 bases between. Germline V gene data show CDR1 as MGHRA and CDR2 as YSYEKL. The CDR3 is CASSQGAGGNQPQHF. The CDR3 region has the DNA TGCGCCAGCAGCCAGGGTGCAGGGGGCAATCAGCCCCAGCATTTT.

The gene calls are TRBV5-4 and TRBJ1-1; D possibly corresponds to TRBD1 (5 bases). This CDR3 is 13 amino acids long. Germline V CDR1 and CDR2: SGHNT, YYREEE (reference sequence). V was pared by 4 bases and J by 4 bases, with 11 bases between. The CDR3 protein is CASSPGGGTEAFF. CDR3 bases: TGTGCCAGCAGCCCCGGCGGGGGCACTGAAGCTTTCTTT.

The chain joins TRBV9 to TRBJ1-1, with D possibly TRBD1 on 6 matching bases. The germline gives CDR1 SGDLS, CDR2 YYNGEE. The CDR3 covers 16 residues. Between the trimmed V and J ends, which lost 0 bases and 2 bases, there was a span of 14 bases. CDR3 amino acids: CASSVGAGAGNTEAFF. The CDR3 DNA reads TGTGCCAGCAGCGTAGGGGCAGGGGCAGGCAACACTGAAGCTTTCTTT.

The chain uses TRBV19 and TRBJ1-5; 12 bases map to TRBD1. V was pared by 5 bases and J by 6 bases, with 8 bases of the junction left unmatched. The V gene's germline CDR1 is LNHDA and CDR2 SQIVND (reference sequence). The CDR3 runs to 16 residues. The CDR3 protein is CASSSRDRGLGQPQHF. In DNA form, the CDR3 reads TGTGCCAGTAGTTCCCGGGACAGGGGGCTTGGTCAGCCCCAGCATTTT.

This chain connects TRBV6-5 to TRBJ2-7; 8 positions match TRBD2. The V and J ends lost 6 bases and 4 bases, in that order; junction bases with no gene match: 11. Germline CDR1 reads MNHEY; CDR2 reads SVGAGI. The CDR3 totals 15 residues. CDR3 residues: CASRTSGGAGYEQYF. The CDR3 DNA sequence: TGTGCCAGCAGGACCTCGGGGGGGGCGGGGTACGAGCAGTACTTC.

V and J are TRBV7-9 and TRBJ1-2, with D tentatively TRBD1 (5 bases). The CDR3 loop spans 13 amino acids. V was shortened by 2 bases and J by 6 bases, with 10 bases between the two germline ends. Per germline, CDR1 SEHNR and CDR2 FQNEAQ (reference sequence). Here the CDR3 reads CASSLQGGDGYTF. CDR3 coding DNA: TGTGCCAGCAGCTTACAGGGTGGGGATGGCTACACCTTC.

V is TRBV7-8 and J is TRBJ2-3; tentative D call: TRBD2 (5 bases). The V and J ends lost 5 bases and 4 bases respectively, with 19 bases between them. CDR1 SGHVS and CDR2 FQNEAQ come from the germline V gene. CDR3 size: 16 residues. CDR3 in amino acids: CASSPEVYLGADTQYF. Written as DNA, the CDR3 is TGTGCCAGCAGCCCGGAGGTTTACCTCGGGGCAGATACGCAGTATTTT.

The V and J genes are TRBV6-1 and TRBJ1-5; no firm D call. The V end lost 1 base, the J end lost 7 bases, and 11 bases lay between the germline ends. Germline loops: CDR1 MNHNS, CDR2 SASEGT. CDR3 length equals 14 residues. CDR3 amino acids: CASSEVFREQPQHF. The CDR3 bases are TGTGCCAGCAGTGAAGTTTTTAGGGAGCAGCCCCAGCATTTT.

The CDR3 loop reads CASSPKGQGNGYTF. In DNA, the CDR3 is TGTGCCAGCTCACCAAAGGGACAGGGGAATGGCTACACCTTC. The V call is TRBV18, the J call TRBJ1-2, with 10 bases that match TRBD1. With V trimmed by 2 bases and J by 6 bases, 3 bases remained unmatched. The CDR3 sequence is 14 residues long. The germline gives CDR1 KGHSH, CDR2 LQKENI.

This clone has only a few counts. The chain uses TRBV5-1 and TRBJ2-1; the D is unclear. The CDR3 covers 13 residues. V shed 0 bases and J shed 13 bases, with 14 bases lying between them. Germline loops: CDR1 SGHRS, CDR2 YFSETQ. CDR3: CASSLEATRVQFF. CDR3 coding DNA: TGCGCCAGCAGCTTGGAAGCCACACGGGTCCAGTTCTTC.

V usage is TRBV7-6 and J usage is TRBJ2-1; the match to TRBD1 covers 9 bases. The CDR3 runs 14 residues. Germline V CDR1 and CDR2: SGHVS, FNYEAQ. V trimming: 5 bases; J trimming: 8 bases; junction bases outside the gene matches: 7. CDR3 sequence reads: CASSLRGQGHEQFF. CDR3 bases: TGTGCCAGCAGCCTGCGGGGACAGGGCCATGAGCAGTTCTTC.

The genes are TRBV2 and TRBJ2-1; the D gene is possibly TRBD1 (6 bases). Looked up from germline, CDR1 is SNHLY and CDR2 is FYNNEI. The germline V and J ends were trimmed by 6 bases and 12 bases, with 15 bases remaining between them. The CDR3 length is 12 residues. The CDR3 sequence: CASRYTGSGQFF. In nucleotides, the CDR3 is TGTGCCAGCAGGTACACAGGGTCCGGGCAGTTCTTC.

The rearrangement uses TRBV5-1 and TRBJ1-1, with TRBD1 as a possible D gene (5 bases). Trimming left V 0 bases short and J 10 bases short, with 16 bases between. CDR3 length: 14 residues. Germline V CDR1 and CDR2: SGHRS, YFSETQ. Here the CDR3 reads CASSLGTGLFRAFF. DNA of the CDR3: TGCGCCAGCAGCTTGGGAACAGGTCTCTTCAGAGCTTTCTTT.

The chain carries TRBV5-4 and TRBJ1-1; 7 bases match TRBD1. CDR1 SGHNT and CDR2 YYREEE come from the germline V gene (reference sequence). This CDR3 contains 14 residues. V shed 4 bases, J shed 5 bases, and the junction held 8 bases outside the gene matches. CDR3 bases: TGTGCCAGCAGCCTGGGGATGACAGGGACTGAAGCTTTCTTT. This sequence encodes CASSLGMTGTEAFF.

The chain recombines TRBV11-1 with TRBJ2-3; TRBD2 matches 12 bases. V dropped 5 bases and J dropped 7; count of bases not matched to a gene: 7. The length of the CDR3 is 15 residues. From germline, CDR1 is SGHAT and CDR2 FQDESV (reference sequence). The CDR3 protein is CASSPEGLAGNTQYF. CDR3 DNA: TGTGCCAGCAGCCCAGAAGGACTAGCGGGGAATACGCAGTATTTT.

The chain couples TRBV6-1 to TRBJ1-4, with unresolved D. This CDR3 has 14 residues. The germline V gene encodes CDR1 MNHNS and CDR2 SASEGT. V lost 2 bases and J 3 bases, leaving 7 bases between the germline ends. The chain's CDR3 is CASSEMSANEKLFF. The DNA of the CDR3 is TGTGCCAGCAGTGAAATGTCAGCTAATGAAAAACTGTTTTTT.

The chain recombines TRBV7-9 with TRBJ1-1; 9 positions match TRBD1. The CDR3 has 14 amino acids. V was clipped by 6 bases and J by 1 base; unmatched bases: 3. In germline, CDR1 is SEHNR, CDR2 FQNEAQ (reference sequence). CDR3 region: CASRTGGENTEAFF. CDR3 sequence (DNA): TGTGCCAGCAGGACAGGGGGGGAGAACACTGAAGCTTTCTTT.

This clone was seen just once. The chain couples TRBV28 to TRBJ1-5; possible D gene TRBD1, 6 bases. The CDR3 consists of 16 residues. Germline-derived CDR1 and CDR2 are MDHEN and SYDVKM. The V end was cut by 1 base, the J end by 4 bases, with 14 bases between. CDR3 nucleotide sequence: TGTGCCAGCAGTTTATACGGGACACAGTTTAATCAGCCCCAGCATTTT. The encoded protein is CASSLYGTQFNQPQHF. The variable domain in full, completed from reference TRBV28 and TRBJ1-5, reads DVKVTQSSRYLVKRTGEKVFLECVQDMDHENMFWYRQDPGLGLRLIYFSYDVKMKEKGDIPEGYSVSREKKERFSLILESASTNQTSMYLCASSLYGTQFNQPQHFGDGTRLSIL.

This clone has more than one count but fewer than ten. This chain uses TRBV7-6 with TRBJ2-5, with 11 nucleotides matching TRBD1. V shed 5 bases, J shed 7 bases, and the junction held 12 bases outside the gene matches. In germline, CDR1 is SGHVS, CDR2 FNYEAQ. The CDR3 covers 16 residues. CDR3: CASSPGTGGRVGTQYF. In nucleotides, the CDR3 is TGTGCCAGCAGCCCGGGGACAGGGGGTCGAGTCGGGACCCAGTACTTC.

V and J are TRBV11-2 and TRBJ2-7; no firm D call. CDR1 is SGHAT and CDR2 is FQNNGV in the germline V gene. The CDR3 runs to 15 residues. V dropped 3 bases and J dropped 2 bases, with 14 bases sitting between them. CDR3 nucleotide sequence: TGTGCCAGCAGCTTTGTCCCGTCCGCGACCTACGAGCAGTACTTC. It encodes CASSFVPSATYEQYF. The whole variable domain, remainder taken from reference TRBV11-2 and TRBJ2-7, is EAGVAQSPRYKIIEKRQSVAFWCNPISGHATLYWYQQILGQGPKLLIQFQNNGVVDDSQLPKDRFSAERLKGVDSTLKIQPAKLEDSAVYLCASSFVPSATYEQYFGPGTRLTVT.

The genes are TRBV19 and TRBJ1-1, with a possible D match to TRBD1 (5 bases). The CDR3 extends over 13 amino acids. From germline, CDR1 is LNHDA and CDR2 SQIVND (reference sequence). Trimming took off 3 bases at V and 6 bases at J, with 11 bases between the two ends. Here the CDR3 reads CASSIPLTAEAFF. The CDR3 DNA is TGTGCCAGTAGTATCCCCCTGACAGCTGAAGCTTTCTTT.

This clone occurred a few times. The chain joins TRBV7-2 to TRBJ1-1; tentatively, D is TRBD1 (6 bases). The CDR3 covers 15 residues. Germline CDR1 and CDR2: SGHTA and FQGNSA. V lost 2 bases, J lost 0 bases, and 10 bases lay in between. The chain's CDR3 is CASSLKTGMNTEAFF. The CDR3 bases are TGTGCCAGCAGCTTAAAGACAGGTATGAACACTGAAGCTTTCTTT.

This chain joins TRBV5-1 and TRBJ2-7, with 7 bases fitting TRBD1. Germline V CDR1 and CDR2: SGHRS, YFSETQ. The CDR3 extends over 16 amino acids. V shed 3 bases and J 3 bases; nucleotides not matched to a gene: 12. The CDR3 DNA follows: TGCGCCAGCAGCTCCCAGACAGGGATGACCCACTACGAGCAGTACTTC. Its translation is CASSSQTGMTHYEQYF.

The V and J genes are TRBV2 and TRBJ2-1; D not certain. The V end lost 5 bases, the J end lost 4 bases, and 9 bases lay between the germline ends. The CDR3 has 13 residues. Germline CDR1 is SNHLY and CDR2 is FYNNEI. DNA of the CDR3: TGTGCCAGCAGTCGACTCATTTACAATGAGCAGTTCTTC. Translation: CASSRLIYNEQFF.

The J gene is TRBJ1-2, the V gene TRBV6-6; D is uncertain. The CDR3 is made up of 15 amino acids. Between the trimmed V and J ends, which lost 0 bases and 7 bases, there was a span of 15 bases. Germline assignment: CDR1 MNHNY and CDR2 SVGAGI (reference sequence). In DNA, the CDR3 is TGTGCCAGCAGTTACTCCCCCGGGAAACAGACTGGCTACACCTTC. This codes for CASSYSPGKQTGYTF.

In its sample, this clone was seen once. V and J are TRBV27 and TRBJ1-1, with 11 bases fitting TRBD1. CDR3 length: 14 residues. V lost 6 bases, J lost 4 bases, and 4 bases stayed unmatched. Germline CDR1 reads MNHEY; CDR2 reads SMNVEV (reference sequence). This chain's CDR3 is CASSRTGGLTEAFF. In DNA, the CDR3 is TGTGCCAGCAGCCGGACAGGGGGCCTCACTGAAGCTTTCTTT.